This T cell receptor beta chain was retrieved from a study of T cell clusters in autoimmune cytopenias. Study in general: TRB sequencing had a median 51,575 reads and about 2,400 distinct clonotypes per sample.

Concerning this clonotype: What it binds is unknown.

TRB amplification used approximately 270 ng of peripheral blood genomic DNA. General study findings and limits: Clustering suggested that physiological T cell clusters were missing in primary autoimmune cytopenia patients. Functional roles of the in silico T cell clusters still await experimental validation.

The CDR3 runs to 13 residues. The V gene's germline CDR1 is SGHRS and CDR2 YFSETQ. TRB rearrangements were amplified by touch-down multiplex PCR with mixed TRB-A/B primers. One entry per CDR3 protein, without DNA, is what TCRdb gives after re-calling the multiplex PCR reads. The sample shows about 6,000 distinct CDR3 sequences, and 15% to 20% sits with its ten largest clones. This TCR was sampled from a human donor with an autoimmune cytopenia or autoimmune hepatitis (not recorded which). This chain joins TRBV5-1 and TRBJ2-3; checking the TCRdb D call of TRBD1 is not possible without DNA. The sample was peripheral blood. The CDR3 loop is CASRQGGGSTQYF.